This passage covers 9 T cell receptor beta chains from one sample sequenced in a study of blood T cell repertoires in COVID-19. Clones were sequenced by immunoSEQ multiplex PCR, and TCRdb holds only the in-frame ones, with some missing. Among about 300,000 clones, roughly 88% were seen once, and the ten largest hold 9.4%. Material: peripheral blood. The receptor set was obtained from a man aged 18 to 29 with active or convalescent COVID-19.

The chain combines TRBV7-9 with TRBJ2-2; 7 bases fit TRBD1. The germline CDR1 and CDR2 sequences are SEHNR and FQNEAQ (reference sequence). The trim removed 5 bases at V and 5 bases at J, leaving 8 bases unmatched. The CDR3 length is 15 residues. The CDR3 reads CASSLQGTSTGELFF. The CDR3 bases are TGTGCCAGCAGCCTACAGGGGACCTCAACCGGGGAGCTGTTTTTT.

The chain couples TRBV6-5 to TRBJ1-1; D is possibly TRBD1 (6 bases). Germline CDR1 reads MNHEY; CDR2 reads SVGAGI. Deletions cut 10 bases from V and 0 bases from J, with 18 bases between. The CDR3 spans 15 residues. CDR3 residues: CATARGAGMNTEAFF. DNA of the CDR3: TGTGCCACGGCCAGGGGCGCCGGGATGAACACTGAAGCTTTCTTT.

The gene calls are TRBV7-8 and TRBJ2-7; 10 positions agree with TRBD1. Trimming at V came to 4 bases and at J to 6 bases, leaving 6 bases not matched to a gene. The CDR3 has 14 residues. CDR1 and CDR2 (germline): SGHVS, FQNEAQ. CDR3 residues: CASSSGTGEFEQYF. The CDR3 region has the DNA TGTGCCAGCAGCTCCGGGACAGGGGAATTCGAGCAGTACTTC.

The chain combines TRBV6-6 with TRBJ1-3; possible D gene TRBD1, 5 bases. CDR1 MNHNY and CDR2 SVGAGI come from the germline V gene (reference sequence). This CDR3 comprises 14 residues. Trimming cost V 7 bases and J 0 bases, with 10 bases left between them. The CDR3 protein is CASTVQASGNTIYF. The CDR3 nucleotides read TGTGCCAGCACCGTACAGGCCTCTGGAAACACCATATATTTT.

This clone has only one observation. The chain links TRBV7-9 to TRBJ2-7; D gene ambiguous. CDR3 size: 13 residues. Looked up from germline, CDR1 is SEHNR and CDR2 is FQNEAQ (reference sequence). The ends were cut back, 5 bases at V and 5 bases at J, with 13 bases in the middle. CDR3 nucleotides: TGTGCCAGCAGCCCACAGTCACCCCACGAGCAGTACTTC. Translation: CASSPQSPHEQYF.

The CDR3, as DNA: TGTGCCAGCAGCCCGCGGGCAGGCATCAATAGCAATCAGCCCCAGCATTTT. It translates to CASSPRAGINSNQPQHF. The rearrangement links TRBV7-6 to TRBJ1-5; D uncertain. CDR1 and CDR2 (germline): SGHVS, FNYEAQ. The ends were cut back, 5 bases at V and 0 bases at J, with 17 bases in the middle. The CDR3 runs 17 residues. The full variable domain, rest sourced from reference TRBV7-6 and TRBJ1-5, is GAGVSQSPRYKVTKRGQDVALRCDPISGHVSLYWYRQALGQGPEFLTYFNYEAQQDKSGLPNDRFSAERPEGSISTLTIQRTEQRDSAMYRCASSPRAGINSNQPQHFGDGTRLSIL.

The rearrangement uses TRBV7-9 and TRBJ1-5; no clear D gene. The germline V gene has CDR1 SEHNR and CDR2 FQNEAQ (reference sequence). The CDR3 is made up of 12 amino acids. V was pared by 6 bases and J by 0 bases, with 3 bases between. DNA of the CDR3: TGTGCCAGCAGTTATAGCAATCAGCCCCAGCATTTT. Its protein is CASSYSNQPQHF.

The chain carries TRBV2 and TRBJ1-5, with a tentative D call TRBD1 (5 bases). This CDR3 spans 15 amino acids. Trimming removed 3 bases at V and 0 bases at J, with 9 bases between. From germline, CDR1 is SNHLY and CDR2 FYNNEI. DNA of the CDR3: TGTGCCAGCAGTGAGGGACTCTATAGCAATCAGCCCCAGCATTTT. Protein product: CASSEGLYSNQPQHF.

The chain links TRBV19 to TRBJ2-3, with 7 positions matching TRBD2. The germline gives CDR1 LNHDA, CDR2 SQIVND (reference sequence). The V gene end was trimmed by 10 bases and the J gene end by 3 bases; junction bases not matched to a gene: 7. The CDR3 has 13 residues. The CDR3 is CATLGGGTDTQYF. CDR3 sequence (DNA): TGTGCCACCCTTGGGGGGGGAACAGATACGCAGTATTTT. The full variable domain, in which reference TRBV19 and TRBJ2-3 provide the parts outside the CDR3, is DGGITQSPKYLFRKEGQNVTLSCEQNLNHDAMYWYRQDPGQGLRLIYYSQIVNDFQKGDIAEGYSVSREKKESFPLTVTSAQKNPTAFYLCATLGGGTDTQYFGPGTRLTVL.